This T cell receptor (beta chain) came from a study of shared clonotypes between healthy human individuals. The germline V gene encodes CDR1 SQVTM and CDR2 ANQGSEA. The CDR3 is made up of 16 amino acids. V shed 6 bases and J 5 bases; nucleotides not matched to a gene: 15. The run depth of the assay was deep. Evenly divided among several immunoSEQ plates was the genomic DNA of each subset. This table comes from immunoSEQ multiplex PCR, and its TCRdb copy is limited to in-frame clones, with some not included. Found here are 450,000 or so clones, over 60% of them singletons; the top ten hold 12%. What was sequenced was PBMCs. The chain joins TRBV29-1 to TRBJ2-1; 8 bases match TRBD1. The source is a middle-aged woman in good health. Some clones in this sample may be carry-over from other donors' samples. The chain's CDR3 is CSVPNPDRGIHNEQFF. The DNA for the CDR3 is TGCAGCGTCCCTAATCCCGACAGGGGTATTCACAATGAGCAGTTCTTC.